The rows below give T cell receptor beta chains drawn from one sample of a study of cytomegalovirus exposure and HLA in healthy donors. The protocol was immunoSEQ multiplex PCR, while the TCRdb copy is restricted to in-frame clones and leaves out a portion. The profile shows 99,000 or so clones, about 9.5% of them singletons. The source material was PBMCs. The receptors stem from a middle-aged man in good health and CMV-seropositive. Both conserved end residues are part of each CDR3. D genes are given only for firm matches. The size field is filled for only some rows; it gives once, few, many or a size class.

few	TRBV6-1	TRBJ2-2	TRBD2	TGTGCCAGCAGTGTTACGGGAGGGGCCGGGGAGCTGTTTTTT	CASSVTGGAGELFF
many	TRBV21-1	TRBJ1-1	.	TGTGCCAGCACCACCGGGAACTCCCCGAGCACTGAAGCTTTCTTT	CASTTGNSPSTEAFF
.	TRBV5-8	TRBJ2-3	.	TGTGCCAGCAGCGCGGGACAGAAACCTACAGATACGCAGTATTTT	CASSAGQKPTDTQYF
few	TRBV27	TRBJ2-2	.	TGTGCCAGCAGTTACTTGAACACCGGGGAGCTGTTTTTT	CASSYLNTGELFF
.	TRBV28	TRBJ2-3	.	TGTGCCAGCAGTTTACAGGGCCCAGATACGCAGTATTTT	CASSLQGPDTQYF
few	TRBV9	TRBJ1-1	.	TGTGCCAGCAGCGCTGAGGGCACGAACACTGAAGCTTTCTTT	CASSAEGTNTEAFF
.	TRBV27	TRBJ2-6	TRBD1	TGTGCCAGCAGCGACTTGGGGACAGCTGGGGCCAACGTCCTGACTTTC	CASSDLGTAGANVLTF
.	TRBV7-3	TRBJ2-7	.	TGTGCCAGCAGCCCCCGAGGGGGACAAGAGCAGTACTTC	CASSPRGGQEQYF
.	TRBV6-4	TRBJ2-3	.	TGTGCCAGCAGTGAAAGTGCCGGTAGCACAGATACGCAGTATTTT	CASSESAGSTDTQYF
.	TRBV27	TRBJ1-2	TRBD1	TGTGCCAGCAGTTTGGACAGGGGGTATGGCTACACCTTC	CASSLDRGYGYTF
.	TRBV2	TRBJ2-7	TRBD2	TGTGCCAGCCTCAGTCTGACTAGCGGGAGGGGCCAAAGCTCCTACGAGCAGTACTTC	CASLSLTSGRGQSSYEQYF
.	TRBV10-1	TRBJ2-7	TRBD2	TGCGCCAGCAGTGAAGTTAGCGGGGAGTCCTACGAGCAGTACTTC	CASSEVSGESYEQYF
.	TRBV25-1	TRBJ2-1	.	TGTGCCAGCAGTGTTACGGTCCCCCCCCAGGATGAGCAGTTCTTC	CASSVTVPPQDEQFF
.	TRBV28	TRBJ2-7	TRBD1	TGTGCCATCCTCGGGACAGCCTACGAGCAGTACTTC	CAILGTAYEQYF
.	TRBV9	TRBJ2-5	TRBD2	TGTGCCAGCAGCGTTCCAAGGACTAGCGGATATCAAGAGACCCAGTACTTC	CASSVPRTSGYQETQYF
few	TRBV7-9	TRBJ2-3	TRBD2	TGTGCCAGCAGCACCACCAGGGCGGGAGTTGTTAGCACAGATACGCAGTATTTT	CASSTTRAGVVSTDTQYF
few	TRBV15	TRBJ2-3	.	TGTGCCACCAGCCGGGAGACAGATACGCAGTATTTT	CATSRETDTQYF
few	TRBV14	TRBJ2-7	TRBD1	TGTGCCAGCAGCCATCTTCCGGGACAGGGGGAATACGAGCAGTACTTC	CASSHLPGQGEYEQYF
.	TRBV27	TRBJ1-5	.	TGTGCCAGCAGCCACCAGGGGCCGAACCAGCCCCAGCATTTT	CASSHQGPNQPQHF
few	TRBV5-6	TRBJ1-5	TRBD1	TGTGCCAGCAGCTCTGGACAGGGTCTTCAGCCCCAGCATTTT	CASSSGQGLQPQHF
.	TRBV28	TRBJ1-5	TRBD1	TGTGCCAGCACCATCGGGACAGGTGGGGGCAATCAGCCCCAGCATTTT	CASTIGTGGGNQPQHF
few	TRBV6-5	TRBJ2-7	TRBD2	TGTGCCAGCAGGGGACTAGCGGTGAGCTCCTACGAGCAGTACTTC	CASRGLAVSSYEQYF
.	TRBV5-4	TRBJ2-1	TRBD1	TGTGCCAGCAGCAACCCGACAGGGACCCCCTACAATGAGCAGTTCTTC	CASSNPTGTPYNEQFF
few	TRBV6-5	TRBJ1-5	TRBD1	TGTGCCAGAAGGGGGCCACGCAATCAGCCCCAGCATTTT	CARRGPRNQPQHF
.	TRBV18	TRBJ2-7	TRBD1	TGTGCCAGCTCACCACGGACAGGTGAATACGAGCAGTACTTC	CASSPRTGEYEQYF
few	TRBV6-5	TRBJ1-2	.	TGTGCCAGCAGGTCGAACTATGGCTACACCTTC	CASRSNYGYTF
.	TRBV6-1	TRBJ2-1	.	TGTGCCAGCAGAGGGGGAATTCACAATGAGCAGTTCTTC	CASRGGIHNEQFF
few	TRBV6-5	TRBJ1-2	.	TGTGCCAGCTTCTACGGGACAACAAGGGGATATGGCTACACCTTC	CASFYGTTRGYGYTF
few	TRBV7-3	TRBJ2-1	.	TGTGCCAGCAGCTTAACGGCCAACAATGAGCAGTTCTTC	CASSLTANNEQFF
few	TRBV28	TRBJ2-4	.	TGTGCCAGCAGTTTATATCGGGCGGAGGGGTCCATTCAGTACTTC	CASSLYRAEGSIQYF
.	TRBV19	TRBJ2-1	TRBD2	TGTGCCAGTAGTAGTCTGACGGGTCTAGCGGGAGTCCCCTACAATGAGCAGTTCTTC	CASSSLTGLAGVPYNEQFF
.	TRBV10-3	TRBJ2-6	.	TGTGCCGCGGCGGCTGGGGGCTTGGGTGGGGCCAACGTCCTGACTTTC	CAAAAGGLGGANVLTF
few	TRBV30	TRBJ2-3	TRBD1	TGTGCCAGGGACAGGGGCGCGGGAGATACGCAGTATTTT	CARDRGAGDTQYF
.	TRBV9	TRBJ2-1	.	TGTGCCAGCAGCGTAGGTGAGAGTGAGCAGTTCTTC	CASSVGESEQFF
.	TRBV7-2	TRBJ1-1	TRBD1	TGTGCCAGCAGCATCGACAGGGTAAACACTGAAGCTTTCTTT	CASSIDRVNTEAFF
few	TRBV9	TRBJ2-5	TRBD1	TGTGCCAGCAGCGTGGGACAGCAAGAGACCCAGTACTTC	CASSVGQQETQYF
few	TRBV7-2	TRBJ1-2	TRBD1	TGTGCCAGCAGCTTAGGGGGACAGAAAAACTATGGCTACACCTTC	CASSLGGQKNYGYTF
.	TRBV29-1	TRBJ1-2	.	TGCAGCGTTGTTTTTAACAGCCTCTTCTATGGCTACACCTTC	CSVVFNSLFYGYTF
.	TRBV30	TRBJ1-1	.	TGTGCCTGGAACGGGTACACTGAAGCTTTCTTT	CAWNGYTEAFF
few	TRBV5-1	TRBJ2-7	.	TGCGCCAGCAGCTACCCCGGGACCTACGAGCAGTACTTC	CASSYPGTYEQYF
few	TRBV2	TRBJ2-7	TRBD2	TGTGCCAGCAGAGCTCGGACTAGCGGCTACGAGCAGTACTTC	CASRARTSGYEQYF